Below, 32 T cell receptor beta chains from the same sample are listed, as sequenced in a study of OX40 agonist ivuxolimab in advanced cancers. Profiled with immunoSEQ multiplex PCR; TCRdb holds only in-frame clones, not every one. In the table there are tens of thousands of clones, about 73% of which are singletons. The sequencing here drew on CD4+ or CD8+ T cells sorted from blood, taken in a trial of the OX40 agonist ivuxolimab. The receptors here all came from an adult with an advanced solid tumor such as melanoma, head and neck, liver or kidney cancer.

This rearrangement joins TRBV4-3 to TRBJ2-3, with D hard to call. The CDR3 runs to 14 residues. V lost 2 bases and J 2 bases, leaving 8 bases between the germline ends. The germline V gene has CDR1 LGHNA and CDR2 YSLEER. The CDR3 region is CASSQSDPTDTQYF. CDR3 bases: TGCGCCAGCAGCCAATCAGACCCCACAGATACGCAGTATTTT.

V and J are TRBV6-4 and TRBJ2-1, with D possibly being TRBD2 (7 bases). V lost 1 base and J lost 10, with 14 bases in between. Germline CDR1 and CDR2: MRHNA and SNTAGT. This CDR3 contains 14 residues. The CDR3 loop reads CASSDLRGGREQFF. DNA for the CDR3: TGTGCCAGCAGTGACTTGAGGGGGGGCCGAGAGCAGTTCTTC.

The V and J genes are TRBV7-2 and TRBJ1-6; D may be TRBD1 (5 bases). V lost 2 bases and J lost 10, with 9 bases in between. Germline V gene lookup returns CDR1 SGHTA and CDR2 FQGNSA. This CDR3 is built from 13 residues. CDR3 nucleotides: TGTGCCAGCAGCTTACCGGGACGGTCACCCCTCCACTTT. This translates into CASSLPGRSPLHF.

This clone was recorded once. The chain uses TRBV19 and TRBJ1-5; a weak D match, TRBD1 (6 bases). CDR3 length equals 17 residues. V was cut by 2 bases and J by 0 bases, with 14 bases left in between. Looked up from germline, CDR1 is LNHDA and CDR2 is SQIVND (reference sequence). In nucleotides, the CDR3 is TGTGCCAGTAGTATATGGAGGGGGGGAAATAGCAATCAGCCCCAGCATTTT. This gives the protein CASSIWRGGNSNQPQHF.

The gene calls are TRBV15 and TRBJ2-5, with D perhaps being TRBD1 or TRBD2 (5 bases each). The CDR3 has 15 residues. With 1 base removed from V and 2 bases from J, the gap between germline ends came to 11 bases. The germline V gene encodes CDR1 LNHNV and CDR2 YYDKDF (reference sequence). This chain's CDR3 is CATSRGGALQETQYF. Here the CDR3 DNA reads TGTGCCACCAGCAGAGGAGGGGCCCTGCAAGAGACCCAGTACTTC.

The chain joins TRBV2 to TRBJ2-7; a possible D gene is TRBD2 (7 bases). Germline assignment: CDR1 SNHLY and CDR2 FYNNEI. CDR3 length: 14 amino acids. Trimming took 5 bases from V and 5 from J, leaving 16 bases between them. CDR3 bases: TGTGCCAGCAGTTCCTTGGGGGGGCTGGACGAGCAGTACTTC. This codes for CASSSLGGLDEQYF.

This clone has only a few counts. The CDR3 sequence: CASRPRDYSYNEQFF. CDR3 sequence (DNA): TGTGCCAGTCGACCTCGGGACTACTCCTACAATGAGCAGTTCTTC. The chain recombines TRBV28 with TRBJ2-1; TRBD2 aligns across 7 bases. V gave up 9 bases and J gave up 0 bases; unmatched junction bases: 8. Germline V gene sequence: CDR1 MDHEN, CDR2 SYDVKM. The CDR3 extends over 15 amino acids. The full variable domain, in which reference TRBV28 and TRBJ2-1 provide the parts outside the CDR3, is DVKVTQSSRYLVKRTGEKVFLECVQDMDHENMFWYRQDPGLGLRLIYFSYDVKMKEKGDIPEGYSVSREKKERFSLILESASTNQTSMYLCASRPRDYSYNEQFFGPGTRLTVL.

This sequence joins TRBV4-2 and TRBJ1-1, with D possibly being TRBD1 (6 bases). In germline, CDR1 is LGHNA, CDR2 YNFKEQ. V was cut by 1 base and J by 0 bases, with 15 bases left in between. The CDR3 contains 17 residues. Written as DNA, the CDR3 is TGTGCCAGCAGCCAAGCGACAGGCAGTAGCATGAACACTGAAGCTTTCTTT. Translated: CASSQATGSSMNTEAFF.

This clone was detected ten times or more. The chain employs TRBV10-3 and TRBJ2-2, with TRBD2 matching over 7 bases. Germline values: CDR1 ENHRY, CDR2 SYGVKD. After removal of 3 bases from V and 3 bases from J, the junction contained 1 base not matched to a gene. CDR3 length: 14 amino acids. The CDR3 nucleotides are TGTGCCATCAGTGATGCGGGGGACACCGGGGAGCTGTTTTTT. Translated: CAISDAGDTGELFF.

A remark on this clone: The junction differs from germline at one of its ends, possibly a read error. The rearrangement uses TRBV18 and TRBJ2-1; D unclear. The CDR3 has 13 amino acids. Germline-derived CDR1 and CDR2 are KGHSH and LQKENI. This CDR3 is CASSLQGYDEQFF. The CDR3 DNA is TGTGCCAGCTCACTTCAAGGCTACGATGAGCAGTTCTTC.

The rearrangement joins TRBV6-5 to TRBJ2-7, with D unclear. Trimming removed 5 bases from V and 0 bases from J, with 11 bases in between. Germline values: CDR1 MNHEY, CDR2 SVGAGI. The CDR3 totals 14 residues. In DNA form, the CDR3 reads TGTGCCAGCAGTCTATGGACGGACTCCTACGAGCAGTACTTC. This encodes CASSLWTDSYEQYF.

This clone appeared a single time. The CDR3 sequence is CASKPGQGIQETQYF. In DNA, the CDR3 is TGTGCCAGCAAACCGGGACAGGGAATTCAAGAGACCCAGTACTTC. The chain joins TRBV7-9 to TRBJ2-5; 9 nucleotides line up with TRBD1. This CDR3 comprises 15 residues. V was clipped by 7 bases and J by 2 bases; unmatched bases: 8. In germline, CDR1 is SEHNR, CDR2 FQNEAQ (reference sequence).

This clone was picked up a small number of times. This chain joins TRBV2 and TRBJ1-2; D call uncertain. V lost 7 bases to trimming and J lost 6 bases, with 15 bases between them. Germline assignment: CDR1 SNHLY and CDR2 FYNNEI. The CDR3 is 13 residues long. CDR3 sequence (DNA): TGTGCCAGCACCCTACTTCCCCTCCATGGCTACACCTTC. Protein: CASTLLPLHGYTF.

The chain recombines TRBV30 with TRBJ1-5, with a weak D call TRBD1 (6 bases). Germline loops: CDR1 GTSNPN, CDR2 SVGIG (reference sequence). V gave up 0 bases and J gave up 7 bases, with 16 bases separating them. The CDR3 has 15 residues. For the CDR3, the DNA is TGTGCCTGGAGTGTAGGGGGACTTTTCAGGCAGCCCCAGCATTTT. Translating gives CAWSVGGLFRQPQHF. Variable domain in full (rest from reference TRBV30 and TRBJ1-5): SQTIHQWPATLVQPVGSPLSLECTVEGTSNPNLYWYRQAAGRGLQLLFYSVGIGQISSEVPQNLSASRPQDRQFILSSKKLLLSDSGFYLCAWSVGGLFRQPQHFGDGTRLSIL.

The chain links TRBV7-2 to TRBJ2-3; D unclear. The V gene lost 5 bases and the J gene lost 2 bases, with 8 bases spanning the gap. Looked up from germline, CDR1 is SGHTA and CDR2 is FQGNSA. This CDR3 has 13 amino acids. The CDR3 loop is CASSLPLTDTQYF. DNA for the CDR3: TGTGCCAGCAGCCTTCCGCTCACAGATACGCAGTATTTT.

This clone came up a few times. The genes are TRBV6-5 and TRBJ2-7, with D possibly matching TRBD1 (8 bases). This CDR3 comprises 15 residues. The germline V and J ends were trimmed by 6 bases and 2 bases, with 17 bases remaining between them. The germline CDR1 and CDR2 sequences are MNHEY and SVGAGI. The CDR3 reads CASRARAGQAYEQYF. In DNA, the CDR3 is TGTGCCAGCAGAGCGCGAGCGGGACAGGCCTACGAGCAGTACTTC.

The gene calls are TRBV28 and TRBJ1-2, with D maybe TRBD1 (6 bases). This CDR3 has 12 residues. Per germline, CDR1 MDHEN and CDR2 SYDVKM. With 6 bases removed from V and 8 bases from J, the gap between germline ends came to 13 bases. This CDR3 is CASRNTGHGYTF. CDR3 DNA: TGTGCCAGCAGAAACACAGGGCACGGCTACACCTTC.

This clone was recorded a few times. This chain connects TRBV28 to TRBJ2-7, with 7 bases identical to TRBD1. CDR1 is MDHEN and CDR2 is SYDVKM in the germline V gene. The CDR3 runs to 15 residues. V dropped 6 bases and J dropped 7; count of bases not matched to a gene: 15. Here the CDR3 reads CASSLGVQGMSEQYF. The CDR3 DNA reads TGTGCCAGCAGCCTGGGGGTACAGGGGATGAGTGAGCAGTACTTC.

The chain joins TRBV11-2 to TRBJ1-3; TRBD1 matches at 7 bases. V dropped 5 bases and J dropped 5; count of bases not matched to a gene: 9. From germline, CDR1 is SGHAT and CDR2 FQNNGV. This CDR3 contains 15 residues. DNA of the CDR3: TGTGCCAGCAGCCATCCGGGACAGAGCCGAAACACCATATATTTT. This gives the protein CASSHPGQSRNTIYF.

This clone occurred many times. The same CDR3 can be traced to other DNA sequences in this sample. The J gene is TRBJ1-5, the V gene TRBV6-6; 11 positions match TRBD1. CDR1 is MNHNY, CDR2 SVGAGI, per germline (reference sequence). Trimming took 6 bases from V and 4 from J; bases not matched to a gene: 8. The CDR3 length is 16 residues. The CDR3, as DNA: TGTGCCAGCAGCCCCTATCGGGACAGGGGGAATCAGCCCCAGCATTTT. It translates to CASSPYRDRGNQPQHF.

The CDR3: CASSPQSSGNTIYF. For the CDR3, the DNA is TGTGCCAGCAGTCCACAGAGCTCTGGAAACACCATATATTTT. V gene TRBV28 combines with J gene TRBJ1-3; D is unresolved. CDR1 MDHEN and CDR2 SYDVKM come from the germline V gene. Deletions cut 5 bases from V and 0 bases from J, with 8 bases between. The CDR3 loop spans 14 amino acids.

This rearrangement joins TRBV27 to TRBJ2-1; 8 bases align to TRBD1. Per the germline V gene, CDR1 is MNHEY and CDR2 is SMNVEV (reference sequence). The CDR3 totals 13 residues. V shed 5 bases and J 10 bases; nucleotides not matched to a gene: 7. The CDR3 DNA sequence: TGTGCCAGCAGTAGGGGACAGGACAGGGAGCAGTTCTTC. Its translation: CASSRGQDREQFF.

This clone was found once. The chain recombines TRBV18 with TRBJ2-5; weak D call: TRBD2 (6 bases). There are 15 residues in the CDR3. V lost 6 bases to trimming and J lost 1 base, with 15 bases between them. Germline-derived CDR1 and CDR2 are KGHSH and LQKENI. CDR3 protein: CASSASVRAQETQYF. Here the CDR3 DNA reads TGTGCCAGCTCCGCTAGCGTCAGGGCCCAAGAGACCCAGTACTTC.

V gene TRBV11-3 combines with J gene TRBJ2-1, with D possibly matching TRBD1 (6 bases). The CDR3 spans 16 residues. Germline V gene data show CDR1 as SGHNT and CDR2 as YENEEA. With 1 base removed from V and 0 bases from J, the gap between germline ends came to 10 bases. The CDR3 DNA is TGTGCCAGCAGCTTAGTGGCAGGGGCCTCCTACAATGAGCAGTTCTTC. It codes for CASSLVAGASYNEQFF.

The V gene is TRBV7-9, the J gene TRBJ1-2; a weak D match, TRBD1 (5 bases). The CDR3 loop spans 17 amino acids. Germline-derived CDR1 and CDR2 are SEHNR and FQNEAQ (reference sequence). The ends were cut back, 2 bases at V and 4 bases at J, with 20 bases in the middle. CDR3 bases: TGTGCCAGCAGCTTACACTCCCGGGACCTGAGGGGCTATGGCTACACCTTC. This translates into CASSLHSRDLRGYGYTF.

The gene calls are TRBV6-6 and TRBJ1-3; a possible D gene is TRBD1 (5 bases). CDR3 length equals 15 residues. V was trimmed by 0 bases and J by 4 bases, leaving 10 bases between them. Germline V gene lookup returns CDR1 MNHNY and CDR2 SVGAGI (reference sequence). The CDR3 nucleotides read TGTGCCAGCAGTTACTCGCCAGGGCTGGGAAACACCATATATTTT. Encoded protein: CASSYSPGLGNTIYF.

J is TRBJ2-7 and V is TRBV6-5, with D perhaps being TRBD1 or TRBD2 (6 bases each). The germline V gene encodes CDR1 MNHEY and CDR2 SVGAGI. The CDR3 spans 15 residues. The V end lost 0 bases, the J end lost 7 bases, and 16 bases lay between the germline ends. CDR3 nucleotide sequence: TGTGCCAGCAGTTACTCGAGAAGGGGGGCCGGAGAGCAGTACTTC. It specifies CASSYSRRGAGEQYF.

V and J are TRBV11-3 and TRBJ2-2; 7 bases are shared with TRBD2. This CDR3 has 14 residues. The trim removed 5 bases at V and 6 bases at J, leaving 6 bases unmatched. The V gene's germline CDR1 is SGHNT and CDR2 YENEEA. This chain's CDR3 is CASSLGGVAGELFF. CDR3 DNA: TGTGCCAGCAGCCTTGGGGGGGTGGCCGGGGAGCTGTTTTTT.

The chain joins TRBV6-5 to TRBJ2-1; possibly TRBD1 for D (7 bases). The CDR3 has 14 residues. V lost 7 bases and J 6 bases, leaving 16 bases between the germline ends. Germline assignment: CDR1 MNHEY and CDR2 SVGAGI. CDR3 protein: CASTGRGESNEQFF. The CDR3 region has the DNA TGTGCCAGCACAGGCAGGGGGGAGAGCAATGAGCAGTTCTTC.

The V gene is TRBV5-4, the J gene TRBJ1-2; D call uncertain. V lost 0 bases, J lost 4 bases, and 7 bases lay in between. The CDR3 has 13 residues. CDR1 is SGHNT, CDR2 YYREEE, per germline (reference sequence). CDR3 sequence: CASSLVDLYGYTF. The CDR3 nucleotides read TGTGCCAGCAGCTTGGTGGATCTCTATGGCTACACCTTC.

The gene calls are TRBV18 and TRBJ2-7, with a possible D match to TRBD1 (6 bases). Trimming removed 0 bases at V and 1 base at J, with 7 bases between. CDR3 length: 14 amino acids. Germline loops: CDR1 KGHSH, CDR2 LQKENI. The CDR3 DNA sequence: TGTGCCAGCTCACCACCTACAGGGTCCTACGAGCAGTACTTC. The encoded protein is CASSPPTGSYEQYF.

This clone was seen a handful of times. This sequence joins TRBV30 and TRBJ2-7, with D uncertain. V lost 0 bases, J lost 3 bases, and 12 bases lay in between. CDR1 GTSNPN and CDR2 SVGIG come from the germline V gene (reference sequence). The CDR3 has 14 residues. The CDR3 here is CAWSVSRANYEQYF. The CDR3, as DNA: TGTGCCTGGAGTGTAAGTCGGGCCAACTACGAGCAGTACTTC. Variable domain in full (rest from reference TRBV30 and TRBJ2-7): SQTIHQWPATLVQPVGSPLSLECTVEGTSNPNLYWYRQAAGRGLQLLFYSVGIGQISSEVPQNLSASRPQDRQFILSSKKLLLSDSGFYLCAWSVSRANYEQYFGPGTRLTVT.